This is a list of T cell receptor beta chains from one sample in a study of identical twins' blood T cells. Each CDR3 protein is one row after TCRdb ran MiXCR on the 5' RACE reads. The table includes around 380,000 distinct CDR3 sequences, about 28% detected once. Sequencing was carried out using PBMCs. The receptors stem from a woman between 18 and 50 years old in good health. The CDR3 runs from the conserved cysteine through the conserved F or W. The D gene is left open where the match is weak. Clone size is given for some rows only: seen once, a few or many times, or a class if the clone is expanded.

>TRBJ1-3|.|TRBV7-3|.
TGTGCCAGCAGCTTAACCCAAGGAAACACCATATATTTT
CASSLTQGNTIYF
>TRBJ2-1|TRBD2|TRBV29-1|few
TGCAGCGGAACCGGACTAGCGGGATTTGCCCCCCTTAATGAGCAGTTCTTC
CSGTGLAGFAPLNEQFF
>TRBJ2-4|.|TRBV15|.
TGTGCCACCAGCAGAGATTTTGTAGCGGCCTTAGCCAAAAACATTCAGTACTTC
CATSRDFVAALAKNIQYF
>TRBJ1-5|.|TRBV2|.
TGTGCCTGCAGTGGTTTCGTCGGGGGCTGGCCCCAGCCCCAGCATTTT
CACSGFVGGWPQPQHF
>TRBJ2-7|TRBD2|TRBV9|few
TGTGCCAGCAGCGCCGGGACTAGCGGTTACGAGCAGTACTTC
CASSAGTSGYEQYF
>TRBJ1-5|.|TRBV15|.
TGTGCCACCAGCAGAGATTTCGGGAAGGGGCAGCCCCAGCATTTT
CATSRDFGKGQPQHF
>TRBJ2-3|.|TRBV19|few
TGTGCCAGTACCAAAAGCGGGACGCAGTATTTT
CASTKSGTQYF
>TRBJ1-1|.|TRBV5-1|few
TGCGCCAGCAGCTTGCTTGGAGGGGACGAAGCTTTCTTT
CASSLLGGDEAFF
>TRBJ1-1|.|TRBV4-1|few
TGCGCCAGCAGCCAAGCCGTGGCAAGGGAAGCTTTCTTT
CASSQAVAREAFF
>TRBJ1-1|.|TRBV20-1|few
TGCAGTGCTAGAGCACACGGGAACACTGAAGCTTTCTTT
CSARAHGNTEAFF
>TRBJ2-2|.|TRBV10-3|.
TGTGCCATCAGTTGGAGGGACGATCAGTCGAACACCGGGGAGCTGTTTTTT
CAISWRDDQSNTGELFF
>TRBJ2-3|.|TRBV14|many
TGTGCCAGCAGCCAAGGCACCTTAGCAGATACGCAGTATTTT
CASSQGTLADTQYF
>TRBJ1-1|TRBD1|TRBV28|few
TGTGCCAGCAGTAAAACCGGGACAGTAAACACTGAAGCTTTCTTT
CASSKTGTVNTEAFF
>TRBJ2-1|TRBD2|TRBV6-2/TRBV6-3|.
TGTGCCAGCAGTAGTGGGACTACCCTGAGCGAGCAGTTCTTC
CASSSGTTLSEQFF
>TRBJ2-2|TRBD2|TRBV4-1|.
TGCGCCAGCAGCCAAGTCTCCGGGACTAGAGGCCGGGAGCTGTTTTTT
CASSQVSGTRGRELFF
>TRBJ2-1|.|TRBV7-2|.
TGTGCCAGCACAGTGTCCAATGAGCAGTTCTTC
CASTVSNEQFF
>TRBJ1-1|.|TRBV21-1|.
TGTGCCAGCAGTCTTTACGACGGGACAGGGGAAGAGGACACTGAAGCTTTCTTT
CASSLYDGTGEEDTEAFF
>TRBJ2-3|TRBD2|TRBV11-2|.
TGTGCCAGAAGCTTAGTGGCGACTAGCGGGAGGGTCACAGATACGCAGTATTTT
CARSLVATSGRVTDTQYF
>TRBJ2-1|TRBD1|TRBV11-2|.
TGTGCCAGCAGCCAATCAAGGGGACAGGGGATGCATGAGCAGTTCTTC
CASSQSRGQGMHEQFF
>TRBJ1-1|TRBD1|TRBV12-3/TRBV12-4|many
TGTGCCAGCAGTTTAGGGGACAGGAGTTGGACTGAAGCTTTCTTT
CASSLGDRSWTEAFF
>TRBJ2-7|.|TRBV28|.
TGTGCCAGCAGTTTATCGGCAGGAGGCGTCTACGAGCAGTACTTC
CASSLSAGGVYEQYF
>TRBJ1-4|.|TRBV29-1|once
TGCAGCGCCCATTGGGCAGATGAAAAACTGTTTTTT
CSAHWADEKLFF
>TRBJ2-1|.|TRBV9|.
TGTGCCAGCAGCCAAGAGAGGAATGGGCAGTTCTTC
CASSQERNGQFF
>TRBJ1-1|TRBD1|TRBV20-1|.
TGCAGTGCTAGACAACCGGGACAGGTCGACACTGAAGCTTTCTTT
CSARQPGQVDTEAFF
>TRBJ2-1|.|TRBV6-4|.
TGTGCCAGCAGTGAACAATCCGGGACTGAGCAGTTCTTC
CASSEQSGTEQFF
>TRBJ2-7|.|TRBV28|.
TGTGCCAGCAGTTTATTGGAGGCGGCCCTGTACGAGCAGTACTTC
CASSLLEAALYEQYF
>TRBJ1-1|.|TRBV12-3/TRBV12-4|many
TGTGCCAGCAGTTTAGCGGGAGTGAACACTGAAGCTTTCTTT
CASSLAGVNTEAFF
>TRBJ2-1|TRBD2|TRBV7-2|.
TGTGCCAGCAGCCCGGGACTAGCGGGAGTTGGAGAGCAGTTCTTC
CASSPGLAGVGEQFF
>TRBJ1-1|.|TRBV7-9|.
TGTGCCAGCAGCTTATTTAGCCAGAACACTGAAGCTTTCTTT
CASSLFSQNTEAFF
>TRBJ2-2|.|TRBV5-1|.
TGCGCCAGCAGCTTGCGTTTATGGAACACCGGGGAGCTGTTTTTT
CASSLRLWNTGELFF
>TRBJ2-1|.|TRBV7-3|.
TGTGCCAGCAGCTTAATCCTCGGACTTTCTGCCGTCAATGAGCAGTTCTTC
CASSLILGLSAVNEQFF
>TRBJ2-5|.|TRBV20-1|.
TGCAGTGCTAGTACGGAAGAGACCCAGTACTTC
CSASTEETQYF
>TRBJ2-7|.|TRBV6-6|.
TGTGCCAGCAGCGATACCGGACCTACACTTTACGAGCAGTACTTC
CASSDTGPTLYEQYF
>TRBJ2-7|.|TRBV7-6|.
TGTGCCAGCAGCCTCGGGACGCAATCCTACGAGCAGTACTTC
CASSLGTQSYEQYF
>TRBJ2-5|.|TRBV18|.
TGTGCCAGCTCCCAACGTACGGAGACCCAGTACTTC
CASSQRTETQYF
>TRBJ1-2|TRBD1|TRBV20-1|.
TGCAGTGCTAGAGACCGGGACAGAGTCTATGGCTACACCTTC
CSARDRDRVYGYTF
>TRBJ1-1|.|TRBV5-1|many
TGCGCCAGCACCCAATCTCGGGCGAACACTGAAGCTTTCTTT
CASTQSRANTEAFF
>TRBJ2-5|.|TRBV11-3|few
TGTGCCAGCAGCAAGACCACTTTGGTACCAGTACTAGAGACCCAGTACTTC
CASSKTTLVPVLETQYF
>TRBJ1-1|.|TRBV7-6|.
TGTGCCAGCAGCTTATCCTCGAGCACTGAAGCTTTCTTT
CASSLSSSTEAFF
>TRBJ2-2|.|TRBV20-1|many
TGCAGTGCTAGAGAAAACTTTCTCAACACCGGGGAGCTGTTTTTT
CSARENFLNTGELFF
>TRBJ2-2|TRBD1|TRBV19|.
TGTGCCAGTAGTATTGGAACAGGGGCTACCGGGGAGCTGTTTTTT
CASSIGTGATGELFF
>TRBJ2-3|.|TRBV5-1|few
TGCGCCAGCAGCTGGCCACTGGGCGATTCCGTAAGCACAGATACGCAGTATTTT
CASSWPLGDSVSTDTQYF
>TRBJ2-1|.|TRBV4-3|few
TGCGCCAGCAGCCAAGTATCTAGGGATGAGCAGTTCTTC
CASSQVSRDEQFF
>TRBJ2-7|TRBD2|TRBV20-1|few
TGCAGTGCCCTGAGGGCTAGCGGGAGGACCACCTACGAGCAGTACTTC
CSALRASGRTTYEQYF
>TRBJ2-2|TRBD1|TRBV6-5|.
TGTGCCAGCAGAAAGGGGGACAGCCGTGGGGAGCTGTTTTTT
CASRKGDSRGELFF
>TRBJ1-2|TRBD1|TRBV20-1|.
TGCAGTGCTAAGACAGGGGCTGGCTACACCTTC
CSAKTGAGYTF
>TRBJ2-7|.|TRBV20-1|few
TGCAGTGCTCCTTCGGACAAACTCTACGAGCAGTACTTC
CSAPSDKLYEQYF
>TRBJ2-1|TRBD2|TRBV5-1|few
TGCGCCAGCAGCTTGCGGACTAGCGGCACCTTGGACAATGAGCAGTTCTTC
CASSLRTSGTLDNEQFF
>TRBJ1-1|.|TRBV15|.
TGTGCCACCAGCGCACCAGGGGAAGGGACTGAAGCTTTCTTT
CATSAPGEGTEAFF
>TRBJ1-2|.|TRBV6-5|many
TGTGCCAGCAGTTACTCGAGAGGGTACCCCTTCGGGGGCTACACCTTC
CASSYSRGYPFGGYTF
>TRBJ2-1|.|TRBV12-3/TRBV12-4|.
TGTGCCAGCAGTTCGGCGGGGCTGAGCAATGAGCAGTTCTTC
CASSSAGLSNEQFF
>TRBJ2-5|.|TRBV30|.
TGTGCCTGGAGTACCCAAGCCCCAGAGACCCAGTACTTC
CAWSTQAPETQYF
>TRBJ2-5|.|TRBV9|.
TGTGCCAGCAGCGCTGGGGTTGTGGTTGAGACCCAGTACTTC
CASSAGVVVETQYF
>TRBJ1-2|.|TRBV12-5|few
TGTGCTAGTGGTTTGGTAAGGGGGGTTGGCTATGGCTACACCTTC
CASGLVRGVGYGYTF
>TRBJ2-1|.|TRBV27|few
TGTGCCAGCAGTCCAAGAGTTTACAATGAGCAGTTCTTC
CASSPRVYNEQFF
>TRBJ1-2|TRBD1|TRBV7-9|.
TGTGCCAGCAGCCCCCTTGTCACAGGGGACAGCTATGGCTACACCTTC
CASSPLVTGDSYGYTF
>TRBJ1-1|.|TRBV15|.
TGTGCCACCAGCAGCCCCCCGTCGTCGGTGAACACTGAAGCTTTCTTT
CATSSPPSSVNTEAFF
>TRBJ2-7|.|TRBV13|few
TGTGCCAGCAGCTCGCCTTATATCTACGAGCAGTACTTC
CASSSPYIYEQYF
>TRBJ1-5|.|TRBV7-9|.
TGTGCCAGCAGCTTAGTATCTCAGCCCCAGCATTTT
CASSLVSQPQHF